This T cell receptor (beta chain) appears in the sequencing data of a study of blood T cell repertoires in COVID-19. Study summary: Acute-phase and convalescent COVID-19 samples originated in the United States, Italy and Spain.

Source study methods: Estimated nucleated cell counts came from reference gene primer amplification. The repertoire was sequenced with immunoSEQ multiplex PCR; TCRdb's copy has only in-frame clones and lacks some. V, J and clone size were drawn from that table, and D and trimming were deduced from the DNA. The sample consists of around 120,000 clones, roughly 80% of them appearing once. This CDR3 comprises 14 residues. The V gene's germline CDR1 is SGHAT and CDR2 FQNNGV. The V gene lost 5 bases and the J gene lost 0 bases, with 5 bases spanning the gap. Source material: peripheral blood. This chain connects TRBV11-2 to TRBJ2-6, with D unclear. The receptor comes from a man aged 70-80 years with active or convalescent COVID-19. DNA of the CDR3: TGTGCCAGCAGCCCCTCCTCTGGGGCCAACGTCCTGACTTTC. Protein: CASSPSSGANVLTF.